The rows below give T cell receptor beta chains drawn from one sample of a study of blood T cell repertoires in COVID-19. Sequencing used immunoSEQ multiplex PCR; TCRdb keeps in-frame clones, though not all of them. Here the sample spans 88,000 or so clones, 65% to 90% being singletons. Sequenced sample: peripheral blood. The receptors were gathered from a man in his 60s with acute or convalescent COVID-19. Each CDR3 is given with its conserved first and last residue. A D gene is named only where the DNA matches it firmly. Only part of the rows carry a size: once, few, many, or a class if the clone is expanded.

j_gene: TRBJ2-4; d_gene: TRBD1; abundance: NA; v_gene: TRBV7-2; CDR3aa: CASSSPRGRAKNIQYF; CDR3nt: TGTGCCAGCAGCTCCCCCAGGGGGCGGGCCAAAAACATTCAGTACTTC
j_gene: TRBJ2-7; d_gene: NA; abundance: NA; v_gene: TRBV2; CDR3aa: CASRAGTHSYEQYF; CDR3nt: TGTGCCAGCAGGGCCGGGACACACTCCTACGAGCAGTACTTC
j_gene: TRBJ1-6; d_gene: TRBD1; abundance: NA; v_gene: TRBV7-3; CDR3aa: CASSLNRGSPLHF; CDR3nt: TGTGCCAGCAGCTTAAACAGGGGATCACCCCTCCACTTT
j_gene: TRBJ2-1; d_gene: TRBD2; abundance: NA; v_gene: TRBV5-1; CDR3aa: CASSWTSGPYNEQFF; CDR3nt: TGCGCCAGCAGCTGGACTAGCGGACCCTACAATGAGCAGTTCTTC
j_gene: TRBJ2-3; d_gene: NA; abundance: NA; v_gene: TRBV15; CDR3aa: CATSRELDTIDTQYF; CDR3nt: TGTGCCACCAGCAGAGAACTAGATACCATAGATACGCAGTATTTT
j_gene: TRBJ2-5; d_gene: NA; abundance: NA; v_gene: TRBV5-5; CDR3aa: CASSLAGAWETQYF; CDR3nt: TGTGCCAGCAGCTTGGCAGGGGCCTGGGAGACCCAGTACTTC
j_gene: TRBJ1-3; d_gene: TRBD1; abundance: NA; v_gene: TRBV27; CDR3aa: CASSLNADRGSGNTIYF; CDR3nt: TGTGCCAGCAGTTTAAACGCAGACAGGGGATCAGGAAACACCATATATTTT
j_gene: TRBJ2-1; d_gene: TRBD2; abundance: NA; v_gene: TRBV5-4; CDR3aa: CASSSRGLGHNEQFF; CDR3nt: TGTGCCAGCAGCTCTAGGGGACTAGGACACAATGAGCAGTTCTTC
j_gene: TRBJ1-2; d_gene: TRBD1; abundance: NA; v_gene: TRBV2; CDR3aa: CASSSGTVNYGYTF; CDR3nt: TGTGCCAGCAGTTCCGGGACAGTAAACTATGGCTACACCTTC
j_gene: TRBJ2-3; d_gene: NA; abundance: NA; v_gene: TRBV3-1/TRBV3-2; CDR3aa: CASSQVLSTDTQYF; CDR3nt: TGTGCCAGCAGCCAAGTACTAAGCACAGATACGCAGTATTTT
j_gene: TRBJ2-7; d_gene: TRBD1; abundance: NA; v_gene: TRBV7-2; CDR3aa: CASRRGLIYEQYF; CDR3nt: TGTGCCAGCAGAAGGGGGCTCATCTACGAGCAGTACTTC
j_gene: TRBJ1-3; d_gene: NA; abundance: once; v_gene: TRBV5-8; CDR3aa: CASSLRQGNTIYF; CDR3nt: TGTGCCAGCAGCTTAAGACAGGGAAACACCATATATTTT
j_gene: TRBJ2-6; d_gene: TRBD2; abundance: NA; v_gene: TRBV5-4; CDR3aa: CASRAGLAGVSGANVLTF; CDR3nt: TGTGCCAGCAGAGCGGGACTAGCGGGGGTCTCTGGGGCCAACGTCCTGACTTTC
j_gene: TRBJ1-1; d_gene: NA; abundance: NA; v_gene: TRBV5-6; CDR3aa: CASSLTTEAFF; CDR3nt: TGTGCCAGCAGCTTGACTACTGAAGCTTTCTTT
j_gene: TRBJ2-5; d_gene: NA; abundance: once; v_gene: TRBV4-2; CDR3aa: CASSPGTVRVLETQYF; CDR3nt: TGTGCCAGCAGCCCCGGGACTGTTCGGGTTTTGGAGACCCAGTACTTC
j_gene: TRBJ2-1; d_gene: NA; abundance: NA; v_gene: TRBV5-4; CDR3aa: CASSLTSGLSYNEQFF; CDR3nt: TGTGCCAGCAGCTTGACCAGCGGCCTCTCCTACAATGAGCAGTTCTTC
j_gene: TRBJ1-1; d_gene: NA; abundance: NA; v_gene: TRBV7-2; CDR3aa: CASSLARLNEAFF; CDR3nt: TGTGCCAGCAGCTTAGCGAGGCTAAATGAAGCTTTCTTT
j_gene: TRBJ2-1; d_gene: TRBD2; abundance: NA; v_gene: TRBV5-1; CDR3aa: CASSWGSGRTNEQFF; CDR3nt: TGCGCCAGCAGCTGGGGTAGCGGGAGGACTAATGAGCAGTTCTTC
j_gene: TRBJ1-5; d_gene: TRBD1; abundance: NA; v_gene: TRBV30; CDR3aa: CAWSIGGGPQPQHF; CDR3nt: TGTGCCTGGAGTATAGGAGGGGGCCCTCAGCCCCAGCATTTT
j_gene: TRBJ1-4; d_gene: TRBD1; abundance: few; v_gene: TRBV2; CDR3aa: CASREGQEGEKLFF; CDR3nt: TGTGCCAGCAGAGAGGGACAGGAGGGGGAAAAACTGTTTTTT
j_gene: TRBJ2-5; d_gene: TRBD2; abundance: once; v_gene: TRBV3-1/TRBV3-2; CDR3aa: CASSPGLAGPQETQYF; CDR3nt: TGTGCCAGCAGCCCCGGACTAGCGGGCCCCCAAGAGACCCAGTACTTC
j_gene: TRBJ2-5; d_gene: NA; abundance: NA; v_gene: TRBV7-6; CDR3aa: CASSFIVSPLQGGIQETQYF; CDR3nt: TGTGCCAGCAGCTTTATCGTTAGTCCCTTACAGGGGGGGATTCAAGAGACCCAGTACTTC
j_gene: TRBJ2-5; d_gene: TRBD1; abundance: NA; v_gene: TRBV7-9; CDR3aa: CASSRVRGPQETQYF; CDR3nt: TGTGCCAGCAGTCGAGTCAGGGGGCCCCAAGAGACCCAGTACTTC
j_gene: TRBJ1-2; d_gene: NA; abundance: NA; v_gene: TRBV5-4; CDR3aa: CASSQTGINYGYTF; CDR3nt: TGTGCCAGCAGCCAAACAGGGATCAACTATGGCTACACCTTC
j_gene: TRBJ2-7; d_gene: NA; abundance: NA; v_gene: TRBV29-1; CDR3aa: CSVEVSGHEQYF; CDR3nt: TGCAGCGTTGAGGTTAGCGGCCACGAGCAGTACTTC
j_gene: TRBJ1-1; d_gene: NA; abundance: NA; v_gene: TRBV11-2; CDR3aa: CASSLKGRGTEAFF; CDR3nt: TGTGCCAGCAGCCTTAAGGGGAGGGGCACTGAAGCTTTCTTT
j_gene: TRBJ2-2; d_gene: NA; abundance: NA; v_gene: TRBV19; CDR3aa: CASTQGTGELFF; CDR3nt: TGTGCCAGTACACAGGGAACCGGGGAGCTGTTTTTT
j_gene: TRBJ2-5; d_gene: NA; abundance: NA; v_gene: TRBV7-3; CDR3aa: CASSLVRGETQYF; CDR3nt: TGTGCCAGCAGCTTAGTCAGGGGAGAGACCCAGTACTTC
j_gene: TRBJ2-5; d_gene: TRBD1; abundance: NA; v_gene: TRBV11-2; CDR3aa: CASSRQGDFGETQYF; CDR3nt: TGTGCCAGCAGCCGACAGGGAGACTTTGGGGAGACCCAGTACTTC
j_gene: TRBJ2-5; d_gene: TRBD1; abundance: NA; v_gene: TRBV11-1; CDR3aa: CASSLETGGQETQYF; CDR3nt: TGTGCCAGCAGCCTAGAGACAGGGGGCCAAGAGACCCAGTACTTC
j_gene: TRBJ2-7; d_gene: TRBD2; abundance: NA; v_gene: TRBV6-2/TRBV6-3; CDR3aa: CASSPRLAEQYF; CDR3nt: TGTGCCAGCAGTCCCAGACTAGCCGAGCAGTACTTC
j_gene: TRBJ1-1; d_gene: NA; abundance: NA; v_gene: TRBV5-1; CDR3aa: CASSRMTGAPEAFF; CDR3nt: TGCGCCAGCAGCCGAATGACAGGCGCACCTGAAGCTTTCTTT
j_gene: TRBJ2-1; d_gene: TRBD2; abundance: NA; v_gene: TRBV5-1; CDR3aa: CASSSGLAGGFSYNEQFF; CDR3nt: TGCGCCAGCAGCTCGGGACTAGCGGGAGGCTTCTCCTACAATGAGCAGTTCTTC